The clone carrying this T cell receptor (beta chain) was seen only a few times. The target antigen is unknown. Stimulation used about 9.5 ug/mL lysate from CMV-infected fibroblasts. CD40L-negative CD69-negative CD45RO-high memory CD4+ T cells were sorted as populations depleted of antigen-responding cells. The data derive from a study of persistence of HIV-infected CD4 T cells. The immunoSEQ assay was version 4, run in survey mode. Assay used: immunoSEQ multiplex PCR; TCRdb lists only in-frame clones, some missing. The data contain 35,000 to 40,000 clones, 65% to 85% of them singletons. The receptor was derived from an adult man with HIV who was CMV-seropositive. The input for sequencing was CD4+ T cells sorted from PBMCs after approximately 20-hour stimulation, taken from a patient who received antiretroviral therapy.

CDR3 residues: CASSSGLSGANVLTF. Here the CDR3 DNA reads TGTGCCAGCAGCTCAGGGCTCTCTGGGGCCAACGTCCTGACTTTC. This chain connects TRBV7-9 to TRBJ2-6, with D perhaps matching TRBD1 (5 bases). This CDR3 contains 15 residues. Germline lookup yields CDR1 SEHNR and CDR2 FQNEAQ (reference sequence). The germline V and J ends were trimmed by 4 bases and 0 bases, with 7 bases remaining between them.